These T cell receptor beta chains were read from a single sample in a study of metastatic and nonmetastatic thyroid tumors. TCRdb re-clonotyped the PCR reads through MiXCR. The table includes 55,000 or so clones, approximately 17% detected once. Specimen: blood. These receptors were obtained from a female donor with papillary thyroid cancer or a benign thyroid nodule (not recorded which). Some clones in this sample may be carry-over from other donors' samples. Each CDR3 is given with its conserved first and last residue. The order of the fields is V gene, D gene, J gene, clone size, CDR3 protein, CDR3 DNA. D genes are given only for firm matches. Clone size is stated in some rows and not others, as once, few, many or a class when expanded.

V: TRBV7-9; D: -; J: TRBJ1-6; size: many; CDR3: CASSFNRDSPLHF; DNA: TGTGCCAGCAGCTTCAACAGGGATTCACCCCTCCACTTT
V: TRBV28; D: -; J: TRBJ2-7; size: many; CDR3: CASSPPPTSYYEQYF; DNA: TGTGCCAGCAGTCCCCCACCTACGTCCTACTACGAGCAGTACTTC
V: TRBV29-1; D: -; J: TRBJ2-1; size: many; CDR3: CSTLGPYNEQFF; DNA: TGCAGCACCCTGGGGCCCTACAATGAGCAGTTCTTC
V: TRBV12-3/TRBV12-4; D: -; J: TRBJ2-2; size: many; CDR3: CASNGLNTGELFF; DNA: TGTGCCAGCAATGGGTTGAACACCGGGGAGCTGTTTTTT
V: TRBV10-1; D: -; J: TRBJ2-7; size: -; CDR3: CASIEGTSWSSLYEQYF; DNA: TGCGCCAGCATTGAGGGCACTAGCTGGAGTTCCCTCTACGAGCAGTACTTC
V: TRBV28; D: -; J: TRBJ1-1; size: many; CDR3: CASIQYRIDTEAFF; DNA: TGCGCCAGCATCCAATACAGGATCGACACTGAAGCTTTCTTT
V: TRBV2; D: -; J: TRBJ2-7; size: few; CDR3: CSSIEEGIRYEQYF; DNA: TGTTCCAGCATTGAAGAGGGAATCCGCTACGAGCAGTACTTC
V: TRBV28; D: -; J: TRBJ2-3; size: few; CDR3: CASSLGLVADTQYF; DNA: TGTGCTAGCAGTTTAGGCTTAGTCGCAGATACGCAGTATTTT
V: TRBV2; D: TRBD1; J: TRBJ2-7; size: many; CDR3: CASSEDRVGYEQYF; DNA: TGTGCCAGCAGCGAAGACAGGGTGGGTTACGAGCAGTACTTC
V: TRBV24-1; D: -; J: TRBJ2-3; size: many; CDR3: CATSDSDRIFTDTQYF; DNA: TGTGCCACCAGTGATTCCGATAGGATCTTCACAGATACGCAGTATTTT
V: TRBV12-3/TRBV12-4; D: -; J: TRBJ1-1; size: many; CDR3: CASSLIRTEAFF; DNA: TGTGCCAGCAGTTTAATAAGGACTGAAGCTTTCTTT
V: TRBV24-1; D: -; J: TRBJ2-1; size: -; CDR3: CATSEPGTINNEQFF; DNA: TGTGCCACCAGTGAACCCGGGACGATTAACAATGAGCAGTTCTTC
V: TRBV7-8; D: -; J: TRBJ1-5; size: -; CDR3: CASSHCVCREGQPQHF; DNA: TGTGCCAGCAGCCACTGCGTGTGCAGGGAGGGTCAGCCCCAGCATTTT
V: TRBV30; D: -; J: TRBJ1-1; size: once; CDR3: CACLRGGGTQAFF; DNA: TGTGCCTGTCTCCGGGGGGGTGGCACTCAAGCTTTCTTT
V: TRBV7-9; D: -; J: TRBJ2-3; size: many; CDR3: CASSLASSTDTQYF; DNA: TGTGCCAGCAGCTTAGCGTCCAGCACAGATACGCAGTATTTT
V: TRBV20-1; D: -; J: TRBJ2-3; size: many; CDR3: CSAVRADSFLDTQYF; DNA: TGCAGTGCCGTCCGGGCGGACTCATTTTTAGATACGCAGTATTTT
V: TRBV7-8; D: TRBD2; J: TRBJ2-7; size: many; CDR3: CASSWAGTSGLEQYF; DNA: TGTGCCAGCAGCTGGGCAGGGACTAGCGGCTTAGAGCAGTACTTC
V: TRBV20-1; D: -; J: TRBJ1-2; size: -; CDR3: CSARGGGGINYGYTF; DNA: TGCAGTGCTAGGGGTGGAGGGGGGATTAACTATGGCTACACCTTC
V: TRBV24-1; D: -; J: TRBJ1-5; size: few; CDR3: CSTSRQVNQPQHF; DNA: TGTTCCACCAGTCGACAGGTCAATCAGCCCCAGCATTTT
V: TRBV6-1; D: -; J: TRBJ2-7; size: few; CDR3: CASSEAGYEQYF; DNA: TGTGCCAGCAGTGAAGCAGGCTACGAGCAGTACTTC
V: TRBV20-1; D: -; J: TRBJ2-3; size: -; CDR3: CSARRDITTDTQYF; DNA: TGCAGTGCTAGGAGGGACATTACCACAGATACGCAGTATTTT
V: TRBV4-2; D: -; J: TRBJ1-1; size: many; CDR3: CASSQESNWNTEAFF; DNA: TGTGCCAGCAGCCAAGAATCGAATTGGAACACTGAAGCTTTCTTT
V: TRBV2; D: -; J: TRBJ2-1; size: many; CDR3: CASGRGFDNEQFF; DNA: TGTGCCAGCGGGAGGGGGTTCGACAATGAGCAGTTCTTC
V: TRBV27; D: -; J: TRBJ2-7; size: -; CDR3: CASSLRKGPPSYEQYF; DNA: TGTGCCAGCAGTTTACGGAAAGGGCCTCCGTCCTACGAGCAGTACTTC
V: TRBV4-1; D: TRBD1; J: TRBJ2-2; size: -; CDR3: CASSPLGQGDTGELFF; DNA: TGCGCCAGCAGCCCCTTGGGACAGGGAGACACCGGGGAGCTGTTTTTT
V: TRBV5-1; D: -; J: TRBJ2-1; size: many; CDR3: CASSLAGKIPEFF; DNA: TGCGCCAGCAGCTTGGCCGGCAAGATACCGGAGTTCTTC
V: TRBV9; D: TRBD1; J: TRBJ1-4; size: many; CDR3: CASSAETGQNQLFF; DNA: TGTGCCAGCAGCGCTGAGACAGGGCAGAACCAACTGTTTTTT